This T cell receptor beta chain was found in a study of cytomegalovirus exposure and HLA in healthy donors. The PCR was carried out with 60 Vbeta primers and 13 Jbeta primers. The repertoire was sequenced with immunoSEQ multiplex PCR; TCRdb's copy has only in-frame clones and lacks some. The data show around 120,000 clones, approximately 72% seen once. Study findings and constraints: Reportedly, cytomegalovirus status was diagnosed with high sensitivity and specificity.

The germline CDR1 and CDR2 sequences are SGHTA and FQGNSA. This CDR3 is 14 amino acids long. V lost 5 bases and J lost 1, with 11 bases in between. Comment on this clone: The antigen is not known.

The specimen sequenced was PBMCs. The TCR sequence derives from a man in his fifties or sixties in good health and CMV-seropositive. The genes are TRBV7-2 and TRBJ1-1; D call uncertain. The CDR3 sequence: CASSPWRGNTEAFF. Here the CDR3 DNA reads TGTGCCAGCAGCCCTTGGCGGGGGAACACTGAAGCTTTCTTT.